Included here is one T cell receptor (beta chain) sequence, with context. Its antigen is as yet unknown. The assay was run at survey level. Sequencing used immunoSEQ multiplex PCR; TCRdb keeps in-frame clones, though not all of them. The profile shows around 33,000 clones, about nine tenths of them singletons. Between the trimmed V and J ends, which lost 3 bases and 5 bases, there was a span of 26 bases. Looked up from germline, CDR1 is SGDLS and CDR2 is YYNGEE. This CDR3 is built from 18 residues. This sample is drawn from a study of STAT5B mutations in CD4+ large granular lymphocyte leukemia. The overall study: Among healthy controls, a particular HLA allele went with more CDR3 'QG' motifs.

General study results and limits: No patients shared main leukemic clonotypes, though roughly 23% appeared at low frequency elsewhere. Higher CD4+ than CD8+ T-LGLL clonality might reflect small sample size.

V and J are TRBV9 and TRBJ1-2, with a weak D call TRBD1 (6 bases). The sequencing input was CD4+ T cells from blood buffy coats. This TCR came from a human donor in good health. The CDR3 spells CASSASPKRGVSRYGYTF. The CDR3 DNA reads TGTGCCAGCAGCGCCTCGCCGAAGAGGGGGGTTTCCAGATATGGCTACACCTTC.